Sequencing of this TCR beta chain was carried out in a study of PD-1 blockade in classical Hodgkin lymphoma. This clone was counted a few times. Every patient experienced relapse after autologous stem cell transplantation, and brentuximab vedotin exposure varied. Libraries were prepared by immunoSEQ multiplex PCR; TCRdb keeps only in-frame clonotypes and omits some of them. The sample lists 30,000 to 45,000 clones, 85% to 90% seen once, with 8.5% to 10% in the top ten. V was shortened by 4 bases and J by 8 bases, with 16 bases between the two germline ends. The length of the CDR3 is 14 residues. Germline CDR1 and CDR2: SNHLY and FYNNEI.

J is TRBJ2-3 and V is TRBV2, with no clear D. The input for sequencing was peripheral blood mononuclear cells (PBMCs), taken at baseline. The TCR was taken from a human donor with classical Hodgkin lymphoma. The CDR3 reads CASSATRSPGTQYF. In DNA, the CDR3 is TGTGCCAGCAGTGCGACTCGGAGCCCTGGTACGCAGTATTTT.